Below are 10 T cell receptor beta chains sequenced from a single sample in a study of blood T cell repertoires in COVID-19. Method: immunoSEQ multiplex PCR; TCRdb's copy keeps in-frame clones and lacks some. The repertoire has more than 400,000 clones, around 90% of them found once; the top ten carry about 0.6%. Sequencing was performed on PBMCs or T cells enriched from blood (not recorded which). These receptors came from a man in his late teens or twenties who had recovered from COVID-19.

This clone was found once. V usage is TRBV9 and J usage is TRBJ1-2, with no clear D. V was cut by 3 bases and J by 4 bases, with 7 bases left in between. Germline V lookup: CDR1 SGDLS, CDR2 YYNGEE. The CDR3 totals 12 residues. The CDR3 DNA sequence: TGTGCCAGCAGCGAGTCAGGCTATGGCTACACCTTC. Protein product: CASSESGYGYTF.

This chain connects TRBV6-1 to TRBJ1-4; D is uncertain. V lost 0 bases, J lost 7 bases, and 9 bases lay in between. The CDR3 extends over 14 amino acids. The V gene's germline CDR1 is MNHNS and CDR2 SASEGT. The CDR3 protein is CASSEARGGEKLFF. The DNA of the CDR3 is TGTGCCAGCAGTGAAGCGCGGGGAGGTGAAAAACTGTTTTTT.

The chain links TRBV7-9 to TRBJ2-7; 8 bases map to TRBD1. There are 15 residues in the CDR3. J lost 2 bases, V lost 5 bases, and 8 bases had no gene match. Germline V gene data show CDR1 as SEHNR and CDR2 as FQNEAQ (reference sequence). CDR3 sequence (DNA): TGTGCCAGCAGCCGTCTTGGGGGACAGGCCTACGAGCAGTACTTC. Encoded protein: CASSRLGGQAYEQYF.

This clone was seen at least ten times. This rearrangement joins TRBV5-1 to TRBJ1-1; TRBD1 agrees at 10 bases. With 1 base clipped from V and 4 bases from J, the junction kept 7 bases outside the gene matches. This CDR3 has 16 amino acids. CDR1 and CDR2 (germline): SGHRS, YFSETQ. The DNA of the CDR3 is TGCGCCAGCAGCTTGTTAAGACAGGGGGCGATCACTGAAGCTTTCTTT. Residues: CASSLLRQGAITEAFF.

CDR3 coding DNA: TGTGCCAGCTCACCCATGGGACTGACTAATCAGCCCCAGCATTTT. Residues: CASSPMGLTNQPQHF. The gene calls are TRBV18 and TRBJ1-5; tentatively, D is TRBD1 (5 bases). The germline V and J ends were trimmed by 3 bases and 4 bases, with 13 bases remaining between them. This CDR3 contains 15 residues. Germline lookup yields CDR1 KGHSH and CDR2 LQKENI.

In this sample, this clone turned up a few times. The chain carries TRBV9 and TRBJ1-1, with 9 bases that match TRBD1. Germline CDR1 SGDLS, CDR2 YYNGEE. CDR3 length: 15 residues. Trimming cost V 0 bases and J 5 bases; bases outside gene matches: 5. The CDR3 DNA follows: TGTGCCAGCAGCGTAGAGGGACAGGGTCGTACTGAAGCTTTCTTT. Its protein product is CASSVEGQGRTEAFF.

This clone was seen a single time. The CDR3 sequence: CASSSGTGGYNEQFF. The DNA for the CDR3 is TGTGCCAGCAGCTCCGGGACAGGGGGATACAATGAGCAGTTCTTC. The chain employs TRBV5-6 and TRBJ2-1, with 11 bases fitting TRBD1. V was clipped by 3 bases and J by 4 bases; unmatched bases: 3. The CDR3 sequence is 15 residues long. Germline CDR1 and CDR2: SGHDT and YYEEEE.

The V gene is TRBV5-1, the J gene TRBJ1-2, with TRBD1 identical over 10 bases. The CDR3 runs 15 residues. V lost 0 bases to trimming and J lost 8 bases; unmatched junction nucleotides: 7. The germline V gene has CDR1 SGHRS and CDR2 YFSETQ. The CDR3 sequence is CASSLAGTGAQGYTF. CDR3 nucleotide sequence: TGCGCCAGCAGCTTGGCCGGGACAGGGGCGCAGGGCTACACCTTC.

The chain joins TRBV28 to TRBJ1-4; D possibly corresponds to TRBD1 (6 bases). Trimming cost V 2 bases and J 8 bases, with 12 bases left between them. CDR3 length: 14 residues. Germline V CDR1 and CDR2: MDHEN, SYDVKM. The CDR3 region is CASSLQGSGEKLFF. CDR3 in DNA: TGTGCCAGCAGTTTACAGGGGTCGGGGGAAAAACTGTTTTTT.

The rearrangement links TRBV3-1 (or the pseudogene TRBV3-2) to TRBJ2-2, with D possibly being TRBD2 (5 bases). This CDR3 is 16 amino acids long. Germline loops: CDR1 LGHDT, CDR2 YNNKEL (reference sequence). V lost 5 bases and J lost 4, with 17 bases in between. DNA for the CDR3: TGTGCCAGCAGCAACTACCTAGCTACACCCACCGGGGAGCTGTTTTTT. It specifies CASSNYLATPTGELFF.